The clone carrying this TCR beta chain is categorized as medium-sized. Its antigen is still unknown. This sample was taken from a study of ipilimumab plus nivolumab after autologous stem cell transplantation. Study at large: A median of 8 nivolumab and 5 ipilimumab doses were given.

Whole-study findings and limits: The authors say TCR, Treg and microbiome findings warrant further study.

Starting 14 to 28 days after autologous transplant, ipilimumab 1 mg/kg was given. Patients received nivolumab 3 mg/kg at weeks 1, 4, 7, 10, then fortnightly to week 26. Generated by immunoSEQ multiplex PCR, the TCRdb table keeps only in-frame clones and is missing some. The sample yields tens of thousands of clones, about 86% seen once. V lost 2 bases and J lost 8; bases outside the gene matches: 8. The germline V gene has CDR1 KGHSH and CDR2 LQKENI. The CDR3 loop spans 15 amino acids. The chain joins TRBV18 to TRBJ1-4, with TRBD1 identical over 7 bases. This receptor was identified in a male donor with diffuse large B-cell lymphoma. The sequenced sample was PBMCs, obtained in a trial of ipilimumab plus nivolumab as post-transplant consolidation. The CDR3 sequence is CASSPGRQGWEKLFF. DNA for the CDR3: TGTGCCAGCTCACCAGGAAGACAGGGTTGGGAAAAACTGTTTTTT.